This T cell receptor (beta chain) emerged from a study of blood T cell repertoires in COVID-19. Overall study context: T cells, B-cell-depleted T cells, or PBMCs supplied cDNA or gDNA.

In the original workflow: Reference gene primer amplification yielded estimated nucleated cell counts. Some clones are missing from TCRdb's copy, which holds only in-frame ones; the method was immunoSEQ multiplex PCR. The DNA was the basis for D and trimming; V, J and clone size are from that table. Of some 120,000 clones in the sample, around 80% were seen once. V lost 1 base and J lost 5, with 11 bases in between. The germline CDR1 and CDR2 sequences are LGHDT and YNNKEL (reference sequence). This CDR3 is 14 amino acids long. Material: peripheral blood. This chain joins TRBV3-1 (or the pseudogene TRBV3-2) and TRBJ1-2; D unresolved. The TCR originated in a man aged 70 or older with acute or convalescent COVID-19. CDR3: CASSQVSDGYGYTF. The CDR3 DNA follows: TGTGCCAGCAGCCAAGTAAGCGACGGGTATGGCTACACCTTC.